The 26 T cell receptor beta chains given below trace back to one sample, sequenced in a study of regulatory dendritic cells for organ transplantation. These receptors have no identified antigens. Sorted T cells were CFSE-labeled and cultured 4 to 5 days with allogeneic regulatory or mature dendritic cells at 1:10. The assay was immunoSEQ multiplex PCR, and TCRdb's table has in-frame clones only and misses some. The sample consists of under 15,000 clones, 79% of them appearing once. The sample consisted of naive CD8+ T cells from blood cultured with regulatory dendritic cells. Subset given: CD45RA+ naive T cells. The receptors were sampled from a human donor in good health.

This chain connects TRBV19 to TRBJ1-1; tentatively, D is TRBD1 (6 bases). Trimming left V 4 bases short and J 3 bases short, with 15 bases between. Germline assignment: CDR1 LNHDA and CDR2 SQIVND (reference sequence). This CDR3 has 15 residues. The CDR3 is CASSTPKAGDTEAFF. CDR3 nucleotide sequence: TGTGCCAGTAGTACCCCCAAGGCAGGGGACACTGAAGCTTTCTTT.

This clone was seen just once. The chain recombines TRBV19 with TRBJ2-1; tentatively, D is TRBD2 (7 bases). There are 19 residues in the CDR3. Trimming took 5 bases from V and 0 from J, leaving 23 bases between them. CDR1 is LNHDA and CDR2 is SQIVND in the germline V gene (reference sequence). The CDR3 sequence is CASSSKRGGGPTSYNEQFF. The CDR3 nucleotides read TGTGCCAGTAGTTCCAAAAGGGGGGGCGGCCCTACCTCCTACAATGAGCAGTTCTTC.

The rearrangement uses TRBV5-6 and TRBJ2-4; D is possibly TRBD2 (5 bases). The length of the CDR3 is 14 residues. From germline, CDR1 is SGHDT and CDR2 YYEEEE. V gave up 2 bases and J gave up 8 bases, with 14 bases separating them. The CDR3 DNA follows: TGTGCCAGCAGCTTTAGGGAAGGAGGAGACATTCAGTACTTC. Translated: CASSFREGGDIQYF.

By share of the sample, this clone is medium-sized. The rearrangement uses TRBV6-5 and TRBJ2-7, with 12 bases lining up with TRBD2. Germline V gene lookup returns CDR1 MNHEY and CDR2 SVGAGI. The V segment lost 6 bases and the J segment 2 bases; nucleotides outside the gene matches: 5. CDR3 length: 15 amino acids. CDR3 sequence (DNA): TGTGCCAGCAGCCGTACTAGCGGGGGGACCTACGAGCAGTACTTC. The encoded protein is CASSRTSGGTYEQYF.

This chain connects TRBV4-1 to TRBJ2-7; a weak D match, TRBD1 (6 bases). The CDR3 sequence is 14 residues long. The germline V gene has CDR1 MGHRA and CDR2 YSYEKL. Trimming took 1 base from V and 3 from J, leaving 10 bases between them. The CDR3 DNA reads TGCGCCAGCAGCCAAGGTTTAGGGGGCTACGAGCAGTACTTC. It codes for CASSQGLGGYEQYF.

This clone has a single count. The chain is built from TRBV9 and TRBJ2-7, with no clear D. The CDR3 extends over 12 amino acids. The V gene's germline CDR1 is SGDLS and CDR2 YYNGEE. V dropped 0 bases and J dropped 6 bases, with 7 bases sitting between them. The CDR3 protein is CASSVGGTEQYF. CDR3 bases: TGTGCCAGCAGCGTAGGAGGAACCGAGCAGTACTTC.

The chain joins TRBV6-1 to TRBJ2-2; 8 nucleotides line up with TRBD1. Germline V gene lookup returns CDR1 MNHNS and CDR2 SASEGT. The J segment lost 6 bases and the V segment lost 7 bases, leaving 7 bases of the junction unmatched. The CDR3 covers 14 residues. The CDR3 is CASKDRGSAGELFF. CDR3 DNA: TGTGCCAGCAAAGACAGGGGTAGCGCCGGGGAGCTGTTTTTT.

This clone has only a few counts. The chain uses TRBV2 and TRBJ1-1; the D is unclear. The V end was cut by 2 bases, the J end by 7 bases, with 5 bases between. Germline loops: CDR1 SNHLY, CDR2 FYNNEI. This CDR3 is 11 amino acids long. CDR3: CASSENFEAFF. The CDR3, as DNA: TGTGCCAGCAGTGAAAACTTTGAAGCTTTCTTT.

The gene calls are TRBV27 and TRBJ2-1, with D unclear. Germline lookup yields CDR1 MNHEY and CDR2 SMNVEV (reference sequence). Trimming stripped 1 base from V and 0 bases from J, with 7 bases between. The CDR3 length is 15 residues. The CDR3 DNA reads as TGTGCCAGCAGTTTATTGTCAGGCTCCTACAATGAGCAGTTCTTC. It specifies CASSLLSGSYNEQFF.

V usage is TRBV11-1 and J usage is TRBJ1-1, with a tentative D call TRBD1 (6 bases). This CDR3 region has 14 residues. With 7 bases removed from V and 4 bases from J, the gap between germline ends came to 16 bases. CDR1 SGHAT and CDR2 FQDESV come from the germline V gene (reference sequence). The CDR3 is CASTDWVGGTEAFF. DNA of the CDR3: TGTGCCAGCACCGACTGGGTAGGGGGCACTGAAGCTTTCTTT.

This chain joins TRBV25-1 and TRBJ2-1; possibly TRBD2 for D (6 bases). Looked up from germline, CDR1 is MGHDK and CDR2 is SYGVNS. V shed 1 base and J shed 0 bases, with 13 bases lying between them. CDR3 length: 17 amino acids. CDR3 sequence (DNA): TGTGCCAGCAGTGAATTAGGTGGGAGGAGCTCCTACAATGAGCAGTTCTTC. Translation gives CASSELGGRSSYNEQFF.

This sequence joins TRBV5-1 and TRBJ1-1, with 10 positions matching TRBD1. The J segment lost 4 bases and the V segment lost 0 bases, leaving 9 bases of the junction unmatched. Germline CDR1 is SGHRS and CDR2 is YFSETQ. CDR3 length equals 17 residues. In DNA form, the CDR3 reads TGCGCCAGCAGCTTGGTCGACAGGGGGCCCGTTGCCACTGAAGCTTTCTTT. Translated: CASSLVDRGPVATEAFF. Together with reference TRBV5-1 and TRBJ1-1, the CDR3 gives the full variable domain: KAGVTQTPRYLIKTRGQQVTLSCSPISGHRSVSWYQQTPGQGLQFLFEYFSETQRNKGNFPGRFSGRQFSNSRSEMNVSTLELGDSALYLCASSLVDRGPVATEAFFGQGTRLTVV.

V gene TRBV7-8 combines with J gene TRBJ1-5; D not resolved. Trimming removed 1 base from V and 2 bases from J, with 9 bases in between. The CDR3 contains 15 residues. Germline V gene sequence: CDR1 SGHVS, CDR2 FQNEAQ. The chain's CDR3 is CASSLGRLGNQPQHF. Here the CDR3 DNA reads TGTGCCAGCAGCTTAGGCAGGCTCGGCAATCAGCCCCAGCATTTT.

The chain has TRBV5-6 and TRBJ2-7; 9 bases align to TRBD1. Germline lookup yields CDR1 SGHDT and CDR2 YYEEEE. This CDR3 region has 15 residues. Trimming took 0 bases from V and 4 from J; bases not matched to a gene: 5. The CDR3 region has the DNA TGTGCCAGCAGCTTGGAGGACAGGGGAAATTACGAGCAGTACTTC. Encoded protein: CASSLEDRGNYEQYF.

The table lists this clone with a few counts. The chain combines TRBV4-1 with TRBJ1-6; 7 nucleotides match TRBD1. The CDR3 is 15 residues long. With V trimmed by 4 bases and J by 5 bases, 5 bases remained unmatched. The germline V gene has CDR1 MGHRA and CDR2 YSYEKL. DNA for the CDR3: TGCGCCAGCAGCCCGGGGACAGCTAATAATTCACCCCTCCACTTT. This encodes CASSPGTANNSPLHF.

Regarding this clone: At one boundary the junction diverges from the germline segment, which might be a read error. This chain links TRBV5-1 with TRBJ2-7; 11 positions agree with TRBD2. This CDR3 has 15 amino acids. In germline, CDR1 is SGHRS, CDR2 YFSETQ. The CDR3, as DNA: TGCGCCAGCAGCCACACTAGCGGGGGATCCTACGAGCAGCACTTC. It is translated as CASSHTSGGSYEQHF. Full variable domain (remainder filled in from reference TRBV5-1 and TRBJ2-7): KAGVTQTPRYLIKTRGQQVTLSCSPISGHRSVSWYQQTPGQGLQFLFEYFSETQRNKGNFPGRFSGRQFSNSRSEMNVSTLELGDSALYLCASSHTSGGSYEQHFGPGTRLTVT.

V is TRBV11-3 and J is TRBJ1-1; 9 bases agree with TRBD1. The ends lost 4 bases at V and 10 bases at J; junction bases unmatched: 13. CDR1 and CDR2 (germline): SGHNT, YENEEA. This CDR3 has 15 amino acids. This chain's CDR3 is CASSYSGDRVLGAFF. CDR3 coding DNA: TGTGCCAGCAGCTATAGCGGGGACAGGGTTCTAGGAGCTTTCTTT.

J is TRBJ2-7 and V is TRBV9; the match to TRBD2 covers 8 bases. The germline V gene has CDR1 SGDLS and CDR2 YYNGEE. This CDR3 region has 16 residues. V shed 0 bases and J 5 bases; nucleotides not matched to a gene: 10. The chain's CDR3 is CASSVAGGSGVDEQYF. The CDR3 nucleotides are TGTGCCAGCAGCGTAGCTGGGGGTAGCGGGGTCGACGAGCAGTACTTC.

The V call is TRBV27, the J call TRBJ2-6; perhaps TRBD2 as D (7 bases). CDR3 size: 13 residues. V lost 4 bases to trimming and J lost 9 bases, with 10 bases between them. CDR1 is MNHEY, CDR2 SMNVEV, per germline (reference sequence). The CDR3 nucleotides are TGTGCCAGCAGTTGGGGGGGCATCAACGTCCTGACTTTC. The encoded protein is CASSWGGINVLTF.

The J gene is TRBJ2-2, the V gene TRBV6-5; the D is unclear. Between the trimmed V and J ends, which lost 4 bases and 5 bases, there was a span of 5 bases. Per germline, CDR1 MNHEY and CDR2 SVGAGI. This CDR3 region has 12 residues. CDR3: CASSFGTGELFF. The CDR3 region has the DNA TGTGCCAGCAGTTTCGGGACCGGGGAGCTGTTTTTT.

This sequence joins TRBV7-9 and TRBJ1-1, with D perhaps TRBD1 (6 bases). In germline, CDR1 is SEHNR, CDR2 FQNEAQ (reference sequence). V shed 1 base and J shed 5 bases, with 11 bases lying between them. This CDR3 region has 14 residues. The CDR3 is CASSLVGGPTEAFF. Here the CDR3 DNA reads TGTGCCAGCAGCTTAGTGGGGGGGCCTACTGAAGCTTTCTTT. The whole variable domain, remainder taken from reference TRBV7-9 and TRBJ1-1, is DTGVSQNPRHKITKRGQNVTFRCDPISEHNRLYWYRQTLGQGPEFLTYFQNEAQLEKSRLLSDRFSAERPKGSFSTLEIQRTEQGDSAMYLCASSLVGGPTEAFFGQGTRLTVV.

The rearrangement uses TRBV11-1 and TRBJ2-7, with 8 bases fitting TRBD2. The junction had 13 bases not matched to a gene; V was cut back by 3 bases and J by 3 bases. The V gene's germline CDR1 is SGHAT and CDR2 FQDESV (reference sequence). This CDR3 contains 17 residues. CDR3 nucleotide sequence: TGTGCCAGCAGCTTCCCCCGGGGTAGCGGGGCGATCTACGAGCAGTACTTC. This gives the protein CASSFPRGSGAIYEQYF.

The rearrangement uses TRBV2 and TRBJ2-7; TRBD1 matches at 9 bases. J lost 2 bases, V lost 0 bases, and 8 bases had no gene match. CDR3 length: 17 residues. Germline CDR1 is SNHLY and CDR2 is FYNNEI. CDR3 DNA: TGTGCCAGCAGTGAAGCGCTTGGGACAGGGCTCCCCTACGAGCAGTACTTC. This codes for CASSEALGTGLPYEQYF.

The chain employs TRBV6-5 and TRBJ2-5; 10 nucleotides agree with TRBD2. Per germline, CDR1 MNHEY and CDR2 SVGAGI. V dropped 4 bases and J dropped 5; count of bases not matched to a gene: 1. This CDR3 spans 13 amino acids. As DNA, the CDR3 is TGTGCCAGCAGTTGGGGACTAGCGGAGACCCAGTACTTC. Residues: CASSWGLAETQYF.

J is TRBJ1-1 and V is TRBV29-1; D not certain. Trimming shortened V by 4 bases and J by 1 base, and 28 bases separated the two germline ends. The germline V gene has CDR1 SQVTM and CDR2 ANQGSEA. The CDR3 extends over 19 amino acids. CDR3 in DNA: TGCAGCGTTGGTAACGGAGAGGGAGACTTCCACATGGGGAACACTGAAGCTTTCTTT. Translating it yields CSVGNGEGDFHMGNTEAFF. Using reference TRBV29-1 and TRBJ1-1 for the parts outside the CDR3, the full variable domain is SAVISQKPSRDICQRGTSLTIQCQVDSQVTMMFWYRQQPGQSLTLIATANQGSEATYESGFVIDKFPISRPNLTFSTLTVSNMSPEDSSIYLCSVGNGEGDFHMGNTEAFFGQGTRLTVV.

This rearrangement joins TRBV27 to TRBJ2-1; TRBD2 matches at 11 bases. V shed 6 bases and J 9 bases; nucleotides not matched to a gene: 10. Germline V gene data show CDR1 as MNHEY and CDR2 as SMNVEV (reference sequence). The CDR3 covers 15 residues. CDR3 sequence reads: CASRDSGGAWGEQFF. The CDR3 DNA is TGTGCCAGCAGGGATAGCGGGGGGGCCTGGGGTGAGCAGTTCTTC.